This TCR beta chain was sequenced during a study of cytomegalovirus exposure and HLA in healthy donors. Study conclusions and caveats: The study flagged approximately 180 TCR beta chains as cytomegalovirus-associated. TCR beta V- and J-gene trimming, according to a later analysis, was linked to a missense DCLRE1C variant.

Points on this clone: Its target is not known. This same CDR3 is encoded by further DNA sequences in the sample.

PCR employed 60 Vbeta and 13 Jbeta primers. Original processing notes: Later, an analysis found about 83 million unique TCR beta chains, and around 10 million of these were shared. Data came from immunoSEQ multiplex PCR; TCRdb stores just in-frame clones and leaves some out. V and J calls and clone size are as listed in that table; D and trimming were resolved from the DNA. The repertoire holds about 120,000 clones, with around 75% as singletons. The sequence came from a middle-aged woman in good health and CMV-seropositive. The sequenced material came from PBMCs.

The CDR3 DNA reads as TGTGCCAGCAGCGTAGGACTAGCGGGGTCGTACGAGCAGTACTTC. It is translated as CASSVGLAGSYEQYF. The rearrangement uses TRBV9 and TRBJ2-7; the match to TRBD2 covers 11 bases. This CDR3 has 15 residues. The germline V gene encodes CDR1 SGDLS and CDR2 YYNGEE. Unmatched junction bases numbered 3, after V lost 0 bases and J lost 4 bases.